A single sample is the source of the 4 T cell receptor beta chains below, sequenced in a study of blood T cell repertoires in COVID-19. Some clones are missing from TCRdb's copy, which holds only in-frame ones; the method was immunoSEQ multiplex PCR. The data contain 150,000 to 200,000 clones, around 85% of them singletons. Specimen: peripheral blood. The receptors here all came from a human donor with acute or convalescent COVID-19. The donor label of this sample is uncertain.

In this sample, this clone turned up a few times. The chain employs TRBV12-3 or TRBV12-4 and TRBJ1-1; D is undetermined. The V end was cut by 6 bases, the J end by 1 base, with 9 bases between. The CDR3 length is 13 residues. The CDR3 DNA reads as TGTGCCAGCAGGGTCGCGGAGAACACTGAAGCTTTCTTT. Protein: CASRVAENTEAFF.

The chain links TRBV7-8 to TRBJ2-2, with TRBD2 identical over 10 bases. Germline V gene lookup returns CDR1 SGHVS and CDR2 FQNEAQ. The CDR3 runs 16 residues. The V gene end was trimmed by 5 bases and the J gene end by 0 bases; junction bases not matched to a gene: 3. CDR3 bases: TGTGCCAGCAGCGTACTAGCGGGGACGAACACCGGGGAGCTGTTTTTT. Amino acid sequence: CASSVLAGTNTGELFF.

V usage is TRBV19 and J usage is TRBJ1-5; a possible D gene is TRBD1 (6 bases). The CDR3 has 16 amino acids. Trimming cost V 4 bases and J 0 bases, with 13 bases left between them. Germline values: CDR1 LNHDA, CDR2 SQIVND (reference sequence). The CDR3 loop reads CASSTPRDISNQPQHF. As DNA, the CDR3 is TGTGCCAGTAGTACCCCTAGGGACATTAGCAATCAGCCCCAGCATTTT.

V and J are TRBV7-9 and TRBJ1-4; 9 bases match TRBD1. The length of the CDR3 is 16 residues. Per germline, CDR1 SEHNR and CDR2 FQNEAQ (reference sequence). Trimming took 4 bases from V and 0 from J; bases not matched to a gene: 3. The CDR3 DNA reads TGTGCCAGCAGCTCTCGACAGGGGGCAACTAATGAAAAACTGTTTTTT. It encodes CASSSRQGATNEKLFF. Full variable domain (missing parts from reference TRBV7-9 and TRBJ1-4): DTGVSQNPRHKITKRGQNVTFRCDPISEHNRLYWYRQTLGQGPEFLTYFQNEAQLEKSRLLSDRFSAERPKGSFSTLEIQRTEQGDSAMYLCASSSRQGATNEKLFFGSGTQLSVL.